This record covers a single T cell receptor beta chain. This clone's antigen is unknown. No much larger clone is present one base from it, and per-base qualities are unavailable. These data belong to a study of blood T cell repertoires in COVID-19 (dated by TCRdb to about 2020). About the study as a whole: Collaborator samples came from the United States, Italy and Spain and covered acute and convalescent phases of COVID-19. A de-identified subject ID, COVID-19 status, age in years and sex were almost always included in the sample metadata. HLA class I and class II types, where available, came from metadata supplied by the sample provider rather than from assay-based typing. The prospective study material was composed of cDNA or gDNA derived from T cells, B-cell-depleted T cells, or PBMCs. Deeply sampled blood TCRbeta repertoires from subjects exposed to, actively infected with, or recovered from COVID-19 were included in the dataset. Samples were obtained from the ongoing ImmuneRACE study (first 160 participants) and from 1,200 or so subjects provided by 6 global collaborators. The repertoires were released in a freely available public database intended as a resource for research on the immune response to SARS-CoV-2.

What the study reported, not specific to this receptor: How much clinical and demographic metadata was included differed by source and by participant, and the metadata was provided uncurated.

Collaborating institutions collected whole blood in K2EDTA tubes following their own protocols. For TCRbeta analysis, collaborators shipped samples as frozen whole blood, isolated PBMCs, or DNA extracted from either of those sample types. V lost 2 bases and J lost 5 bases, and the count of bases not matched to a germline gene is 5. CDR1 and CDR2 are read off the germline V gene as SGHRS and YFSETQ. Reading from cysteine to phenylalanine, the CDR3 counts 15 amino acids. Just CDR3 DNA is preserved here, 45 bases in frame from base 1. The immunoSEQ Assay, a bias-controlled multiplex PCR, was used to amplify TCRbeta CDR3 regions from genomic DNA. Turning to the authors' computational methods: Nucleated cell counts per sample were estimated from amplification of reference gene primers within the assay. To quantify the absolute abundance of each unique TCRbeta CDR3 rearrangement, sequence reads were collapsed and filtered. For each sample, productive Simpson clonality was calculated by taking the square root of Simpson's diversity index across productive rearrangements. As stored in TCRdb, this immuneACCESS dataset retains in-frame rearrangements with V and J assigned. A fraction of the clones does not appear; measured against another copy, unresolved V genes explain less than half of the discrepancy, and the remainder lacks a known reason. The V and J calls and clone size are taken from that table; D and trimming were inferred from the DNA. This sample is represented by about 53,000 clones; approximately 87% of them were singletons. The ten largest clones take up 4% of the sample.

The chain is encoded by TRBV5-1 joined to TRBJ2-5; TRBD2 aligns with 11 central bases. This TCR was sampled from a man aged 45 to 65 with acute or convalescent COVID-19. The material sequenced was peripheral blood. The sequenced DNA is TGCGCCAGCAGCTTTAGCGGGGGGGCCGAGGAGACCCAGTACTTC. It encodes CASSFSGGAEETQYF.